The 16 T cell receptor beta chains in this list originate from one sample, sequenced in a study of T cells in women clearing cervical HPV infection. TCRdb's table, derived via immunoSEQ multiplex PCR, lists solely in-frame clones and lacks some. Here the sample table reports more than 25,000 clones. Sample: blood buffy coat. The receptor source for this set is a woman aged 18 to 75 with a cervical HPV16 infection that either progressed to CIN3+ or cleared (not recorded which).

With regard to this clone: The CDR3 goes on 3 residues after the read ends, and that part is filled in from the germline J gene. Other nucleotide sequences in the sample specify the same CDR3. The rearrangement uses TRBV20-1 and TRBJ2-1; TRBD2 aligns across 10 bases. Germline V gene lookup returns CDR1 DFQATT and CDR2 SNEGSKA (reference sequence). The CDR3 contains 15 residues. The ends lost 1 base at V and 9 bases at J; junction bases unmatched: 9. CDR3 amino acids: CSARAPSGRAIEQFF. The part of the CDR3 DNA that was read is TGCAGTGCTAGAGCTCCCAGCGGGAGGGCCATTGAG.

About this clone: With the read ending 3 residues before the CDR3 end, the germline J gene is used to fill in that end. J is TRBJ2-3 and V is TRBV7-8, with D possibly TRBD2 on 6 matching bases. Germline V gives CDR1 SGHVS, CDR2 FQNEAQ. The CDR3 is made up of 14 amino acids. Partial CDR3 DNA: TGTGCCAGCAGCCCACCGGGACTTAGATGGACG. As protein: CASSPPGLRWT. The entire CDR3 protein is CASSPPGLRWTQYF.

About this clone itself: The DNA ends 3 residues before the CDR3 does, and the rest of the CDR3 is filled in from the germline J gene. The genes are TRBV20-1 and TRBJ1-2, with D uncertain. In germline, CDR1 is DFQATT, CDR2 SNEGSKA (reference sequence). The CDR3 extends over 12 amino acids. The sequenced part of the CDR3 DNA is TGCAGTGCTAGAGTCCAGGTGGAAGGC. Its translation is CSARVQVEG. The entire CDR3 protein reads CSARVQVEGYTF.

On this clone: The read finishes 3 residues shy of the CDR3 end, and the germline J gene is used to complete it. The chain links TRBV7-3 to TRBJ2-3, with D tentatively TRBD2 (6 bases). There are 18 residues in the CDR3. Trimming left V 4 bases short and J 0 bases short, with 20 bases between. Germline V gene lookup returns CDR1 SGHTA and CDR2 FQGTGA. The CDR3 protein is CASSSGWVRSGSTDTQYF. CDR3 DNA (partial): TGTGCCAGCAGCTCAGGGTGGGTTCGTAGCGGAAGCACAGATACG.

The CDR3 is CASSRGTGSYEQYF. CDR3 DNA, as far as it was read: TGTGCCAGCAGCCGGGGGACAGGCTCCTACGAG. V gene TRBV7-9 combines with J gene TRBJ2-7, with TRBD1 matching 8 bases. The read gets to within 3 residues of the CDR3 end, and the germline J gene fills in the rest. Germline CDR1 is SEHNR and CDR2 is FQNEAQ (reference sequence). The ends lost 5 bases at V and 0 bases at J; junction bases unmatched: 3. The CDR3 loop spans 14 amino acids. Drawing the rest from reference TRBV7-9 and TRBJ2-7, the complete variable domain is DTGVSQNPRHKITKRGQNVTFRCDPISEHNRLYWYRQTLGQGPEFLTYFQNEAQLEKSRLLSDRFSAERPKGSFSTLEIQRTEQGDSAMYLCASSRGTGSYEQYFGPGTRLTVT.

Notes on this clone: The read gets to within 3 residues of the CDR3 end, and the germline J gene fills in the rest. The chain joins TRBV28 to TRBJ2-7, with a weak D call TRBD1 (6 bases). CDR3 length equals 16 residues. CDR1 and CDR2 from the germline V gene are MDHEN and SYDVKM. Trimming left V 5 bases short and J 3 bases short, with 20 bases between. CDR3: CASSGIPTGWVYEQYF. The CDR3 bases that were read are TGTGCCAGCAGTGGAATTCCTACAGGGTGGGTCTACGAG. Combining the CDR3 with reference TRBV28 and TRBJ2-7 gives the whole variable domain DVKVTQSSRYLVKRTGEKVFLECVQDMDHENMFWYRQDPGLGLRLIYFSYDVKMKEKGDIPEGYSVSREKKERFSLILESASTNQTSMYLCASSGIPTGWVYEQYFGPGTRLTVT.

A note on this clone: With the read ending 3 residues before the CDR3 end, the germline J gene is used to fill in that end. The chain employs TRBV4-2 and TRBJ1-2, with a possible D match to TRBD1 (5 bases). Trimming took 4 bases from V and 7 from J, leaving 22 bases between them. The CDR3 contains 16 residues. Looked up from germline, CDR1 is LGHNA and CDR2 is YNFKEQ. The CDR3 reads CASSPDTGTRARGYTF. CDR3 DNA, as far as it was read: TGTGCCAGCAGCCCAGATACCGGGACTCGGGCCCGTGGC.

Remarks on this clone: The read is 3 residues too short to cover the CDR3 end, so that end is filled in from the germline J gene. The V and J genes are TRBV18 and TRBJ2-4, with TRBD1 matching 7 bases. CDR3 length: 15 residues. V shed 3 bases, J shed 0 bases, and the junction held 2 bases outside the gene matches. CDR1 and CDR2 from the germline V gene are KGHSH and LQKENI. CDR3 DNA (partial): TGTGCCAGCTCACCGGGACAGCTAGCCAAAAACATT. It is translated as CASSPGQLAKNI. The complete CDR3 protein is CASSPGQLAKNIQYF.

For this clone: The observed sequence ends 3 residues before the CDR3 terminus, with the missing tail filled in from the germline J gene. The chain combines TRBV5-6 with TRBJ2-7; the D gene is possibly TRBD1 (7 bases). This CDR3 contains 13 residues. V was trimmed by 4 bases and J by 1 base, leaving 9 bases between them. Germline V gene sequence: CDR1 SGHDT, CDR2 YYEEEE. The CDR3 loop is CASSQGGSYEQYF. The DNA read from the CDR3 is TGTGCCAGCAGCCAGGGGGGTTCCTACGAG. Variable domain in full (rest from reference TRBV5-6 and TRBJ2-7): DAGVTQSPTHLIKTRGQQVTLRCSPKSGHDTVSWYQQALGQGPQFIFQYYEEEERQRGNFPDRFSGHQFPNYSSELNVNALLLGDSALYLCASSQGGSYEQYFGPGTRLTVT.

As to this clone: The CDR3 end falls 3 residues outside the read, so it is completed with the germline J gene. The chain has TRBV5-1 and TRBJ2-2, with 8 bases identical to TRBD1. Trimming removed 9 bases from V and 2 bases from J; junction bases left unmatched: 6. The CDR3 runs to 14 residues. The germline V gene encodes CDR1 SGHRS and CDR2 YFSETQ. Here the CDR3 reads CATKTGANTGELFF. The DNA read from the CDR3 is TGCGCCACCAAGACAGGGGCCAACACCGGGGAG.

A word on this clone: The read stops 3 residues short of the end of the CDR3; the missing end is completed from the germline J gene. This chain connects TRBV5-8 to TRBJ2-7, with TRBD1 as a possible D gene (6 bases). Germline values: CDR1 SGHTS, CDR2 YDEGEE. The CDR3 is 13 amino acids. Trimming removed 5 bases at V and 3 bases at J, with 12 bases between. Here the CDR3 reads CASRWTENYEQYF. The sequenced part of the CDR3 DNA is TGTGCCAGCAGGTGGACAGAGAACTACGAG. The whole variable domain, filled in from reference TRBV5-8 and TRBJ2-7, reads EAGVTQSPTHLIKTRGQQATLRCSPISGHTSVYWYQQALGLGLQFLLWYDEGEERNRGNFPPRFSGRQFPNYSSELNVNALELEDSALYLCASRWTENYEQYFGPGTRLTVT.

On this clone itself: The observed sequence ends 3 residues before the CDR3 terminus, with the missing tail filled in from the germline J gene. V usage is TRBV7-3 and J usage is TRBJ2-1; 7 bases agree with TRBD2. CDR1 is SGHTA and CDR2 is FQGTGA in the germline V gene. The CDR3 is 16 residues long. Trimming took 2 bases from V and 4 from J; bases not matched to a gene: 8. The CDR3 sequence is CASSLFSSGSYNEQFF. The sequenced CDR3 bases are TGTGCCAGCAGCTTATTCTCTAGCGGTTCTTACAATGAG. Filled out from reference TRBV7-3 and TRBJ2-1, the complete variable domain reads GAGVSQTPSNKVTEKGKYVELRCDPISGHTALYWYRQSLGQGPEFLIYFQGTGAADDSGLPNDRFFAVRPEGSVSTLKIQRTERGDSAVYLCASSLFSSGSYNEQFFGPGTRLTVL.

Of note for this clone: The read ends 3 residues early relative to the CDR3; the germline J gene fills the gap. This sequence joins TRBV5-1 and TRBJ2-2; no firm D call. V lost 4 bases and J 1 base, leaving 11 bases between the germline ends. CDR1 SGHRS and CDR2 YFSETQ come from the germline V gene. The CDR3 contains 15 residues. The covered CDR3 bases are TGCGCCAGCAGCCCTCAGGCATGGAACACCGGGGAG. It yields the protein CASSPQAWNTGE. The CDR3 in full is CASSPQAWNTGELFF.

For this clone: The CDR3 extends 3 residues past the end of the read, so its final part is completed from the germline J gene. V gene TRBV20-1 combines with J gene TRBJ1-2; maybe TRBD1 (5 bases). V lost 5 bases, J lost 4 bases, and 11 bases lay in between. Germline assignment: CDR1 DFQATT and CDR2 SNEGSKA (reference sequence). The CDR3 is made up of 12 amino acids. The CDR3 DNA, read in part, is TGCAGTGCTGAGGAGGGGTCCTATGGC. Protein sequence: CSAEEGSYG. The complete CDR3 reads CSAEEGSYGYTF.

In regard to this clone: The read ends 3 residues early relative to the CDR3; the germline J gene fills the gap. This rearrangement joins TRBV20-1 to TRBJ2-1, with D unresolved. The germline V gene has CDR1 DFQATT and CDR2 SNEGSKA (reference sequence). The CDR3 has 17 amino acids. Trimming shortened V by 0 bases and J by 8 bases, and 23 bases separated the two germline ends. CDR3 amino acids: CSARDAAGREGSDEQFF. The sequenced CDR3 bases are TGCAGTGCTAGAGACGCCGCCGGTCGTGAAGGGTCAGATGAG.

A note on this clone: The read comes to an end 3 residues before the CDR3 does, leaving the germline J gene to fill in the end. This chain connects TRBV4-2 to TRBJ2-3; 7 positions agree with TRBD2. CDR3 size: 15 residues. CDR1 LGHNA and CDR2 YNFKEQ come from the germline V gene. V trimming: 1 base; J trimming: 2 bases; junction bases outside the gene matches: 3. CDR3 loop: CASSQVAGLTDTQYF. The CDR3 bases that were read are TGTGCCAGCAGCCAAGTAGCGGGCCTCACAGATACG.